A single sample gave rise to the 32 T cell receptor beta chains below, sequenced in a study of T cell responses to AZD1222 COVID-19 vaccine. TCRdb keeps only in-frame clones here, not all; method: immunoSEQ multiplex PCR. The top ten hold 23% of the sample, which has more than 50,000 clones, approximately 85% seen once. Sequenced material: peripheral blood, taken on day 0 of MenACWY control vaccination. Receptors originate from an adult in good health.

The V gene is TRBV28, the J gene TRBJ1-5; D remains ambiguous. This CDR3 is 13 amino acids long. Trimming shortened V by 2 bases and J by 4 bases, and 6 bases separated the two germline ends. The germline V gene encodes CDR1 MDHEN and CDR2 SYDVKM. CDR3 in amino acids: CASSLQGNQPQHF. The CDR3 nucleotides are TGTGCCAGCAGTTTACAAGGGAATCAGCCCCAGCATTTT.

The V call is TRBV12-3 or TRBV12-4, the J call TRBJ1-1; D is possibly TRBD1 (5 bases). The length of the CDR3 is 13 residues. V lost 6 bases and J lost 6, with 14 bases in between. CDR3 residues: CASSPLQGSEAFF. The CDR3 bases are TGTGCCAGCAGCCCGTTGCAGGGATCTGAAGCTTTCTTT.

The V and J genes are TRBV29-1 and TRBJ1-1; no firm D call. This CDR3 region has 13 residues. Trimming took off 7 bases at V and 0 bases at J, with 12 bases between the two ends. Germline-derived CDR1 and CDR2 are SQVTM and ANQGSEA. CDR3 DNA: TGCAGCGCCTCAGAGGGTTTGAACACTGAAGCTTTCTTT. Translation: CSASEGLNTEAFF.

CDR3 coding DNA: TGTGCCAGCAGCTTAGAAGGGGGCGAAAACACCATATATTTT. This translates into CASSLEGGENTIYF. The chain uses TRBV7-9 and TRBJ1-3; 7 nucleotides match TRBD1. The CDR3 length is 14 residues. The germline CDR1 and CDR2 sequences are SEHNR and FQNEAQ (reference sequence). V lost 1 base, J lost 6 bases, and 3 bases stayed unmatched. Based on the CDR3 plus reference TRBV7-9 and TRBJ1-3, the full variable domain is DTGVSQNPRHKITKRGQNVTFRCDPISEHNRLYWYRQTLGQGPEFLTYFQNEAQLEKSRLLSDRFSAERPKGSFSTLEIQRTEQGDSAMYLCASSLEGGENTIYFGEGSWLTVV.

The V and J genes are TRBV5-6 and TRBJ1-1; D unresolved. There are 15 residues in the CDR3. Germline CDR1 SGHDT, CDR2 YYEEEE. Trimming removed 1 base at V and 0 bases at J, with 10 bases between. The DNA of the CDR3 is TGTGCCAGCAGCTTGTCCCCGGTTCTGAACACTGAAGCTTTCTTT. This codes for CASSLSPVLNTEAFF.

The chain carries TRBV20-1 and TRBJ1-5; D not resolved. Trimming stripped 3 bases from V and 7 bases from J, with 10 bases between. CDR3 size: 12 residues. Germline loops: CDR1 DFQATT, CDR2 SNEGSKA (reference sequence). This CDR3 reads CSASPGGQPQHF. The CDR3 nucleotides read TGCAGTGCTAGTCCAGGCGGGCAGCCCCAGCATTTT.

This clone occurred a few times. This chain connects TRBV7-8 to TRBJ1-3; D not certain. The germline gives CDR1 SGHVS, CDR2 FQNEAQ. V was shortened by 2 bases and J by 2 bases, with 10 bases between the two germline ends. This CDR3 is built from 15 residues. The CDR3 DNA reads TGTGCCAGCAGCTTAACATTCGGGCCTGGAAACACCATATATTTT. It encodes CASSLTFGPGNTIYF.

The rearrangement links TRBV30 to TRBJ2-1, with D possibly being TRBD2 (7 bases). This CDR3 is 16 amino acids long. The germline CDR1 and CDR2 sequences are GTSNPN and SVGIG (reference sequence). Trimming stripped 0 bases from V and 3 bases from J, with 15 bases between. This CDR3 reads CAWSVGGASYYNEQFF. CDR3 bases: TGTGCCTGGAGTGTAGGGGGGGCTTCCTACTACAATGAGCAGTTCTTC.

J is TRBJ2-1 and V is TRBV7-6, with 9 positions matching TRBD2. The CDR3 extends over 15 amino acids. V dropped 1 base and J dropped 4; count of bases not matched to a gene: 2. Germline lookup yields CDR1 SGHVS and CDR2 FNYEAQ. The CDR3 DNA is TGTGCCAGCAGCTTAGGGCGGGGGGGGTACAATGAGCAGTTCTTC. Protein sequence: CASSLGRGGYNEQFF.

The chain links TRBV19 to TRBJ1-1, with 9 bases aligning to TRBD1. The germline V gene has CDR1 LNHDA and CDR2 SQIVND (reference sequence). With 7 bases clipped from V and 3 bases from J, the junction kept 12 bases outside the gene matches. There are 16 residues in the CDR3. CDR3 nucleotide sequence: TGTGCCAGTAAAAAACCGGTTGGACAGGGGCACACTGAAGCTTTCTTT. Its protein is CASKKPVGQGHTEAFF.

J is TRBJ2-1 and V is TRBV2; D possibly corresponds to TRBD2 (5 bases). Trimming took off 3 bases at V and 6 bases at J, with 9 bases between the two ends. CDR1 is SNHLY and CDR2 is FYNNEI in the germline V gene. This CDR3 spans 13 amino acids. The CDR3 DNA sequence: TGTGCCAGCAGTGAGACTACGATCAATGAGCAGTTCTTC. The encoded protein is CASSETTINEQFF.

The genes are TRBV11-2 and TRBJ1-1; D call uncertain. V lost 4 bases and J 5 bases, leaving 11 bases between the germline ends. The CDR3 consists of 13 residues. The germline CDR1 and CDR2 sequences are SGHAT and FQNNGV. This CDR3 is CASSSSGRTEAFF. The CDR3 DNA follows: TGTGCCAGCAGCTCCTCGGGGAGGACTGAAGCTTTCTTT.

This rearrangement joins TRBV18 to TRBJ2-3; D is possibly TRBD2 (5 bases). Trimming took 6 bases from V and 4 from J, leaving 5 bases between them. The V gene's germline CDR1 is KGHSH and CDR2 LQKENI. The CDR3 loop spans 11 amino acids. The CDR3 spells CASSDSDTQYF. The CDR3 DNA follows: TGTGCCAGCTCGGACTCAGATACGCAGTATTTT.

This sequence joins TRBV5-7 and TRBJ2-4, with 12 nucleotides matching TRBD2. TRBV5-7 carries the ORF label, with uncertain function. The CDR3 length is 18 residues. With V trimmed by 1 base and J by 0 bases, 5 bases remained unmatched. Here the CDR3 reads CASSLTSGGTLAKNIQYF. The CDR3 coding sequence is TGTGCCAGCAGCTTGACTAGCGGGGGGACCCTAGCCAAAAACATTCAGTACTTC.

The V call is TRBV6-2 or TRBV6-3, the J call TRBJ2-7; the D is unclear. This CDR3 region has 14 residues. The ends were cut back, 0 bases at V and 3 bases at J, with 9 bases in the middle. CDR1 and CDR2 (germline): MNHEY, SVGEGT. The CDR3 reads CASSYSLANYEQYF. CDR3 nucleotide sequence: TGTGCCAGCAGTTACTCCCTTGCTAACTACGAGCAGTACTTC.

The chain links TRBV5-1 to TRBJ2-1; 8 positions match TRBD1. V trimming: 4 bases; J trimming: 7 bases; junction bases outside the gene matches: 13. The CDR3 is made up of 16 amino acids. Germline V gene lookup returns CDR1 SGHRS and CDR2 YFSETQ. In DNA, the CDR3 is TGCGCCAGCAGCCCCAACCCTGGACAGGGAACTAATGAGCAGTTCTTC. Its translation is CASSPNPGQGTNEQFF.

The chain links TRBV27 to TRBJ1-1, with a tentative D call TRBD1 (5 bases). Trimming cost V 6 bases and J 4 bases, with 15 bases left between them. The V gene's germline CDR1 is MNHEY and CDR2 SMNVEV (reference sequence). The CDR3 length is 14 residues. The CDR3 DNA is TGTGCCAGCAGAAGCGGGGGGGGGTTCACTGAAGCTTTCTTT. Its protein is CASRSGGGFTEAFF.

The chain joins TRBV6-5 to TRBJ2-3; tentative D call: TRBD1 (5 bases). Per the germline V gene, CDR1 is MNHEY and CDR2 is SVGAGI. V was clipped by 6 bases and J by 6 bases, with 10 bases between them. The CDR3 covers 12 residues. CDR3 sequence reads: CASSDKGDTQYF. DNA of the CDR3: TGTGCCAGCAGCGACAAGGGGGATACGCAGTATTTT.

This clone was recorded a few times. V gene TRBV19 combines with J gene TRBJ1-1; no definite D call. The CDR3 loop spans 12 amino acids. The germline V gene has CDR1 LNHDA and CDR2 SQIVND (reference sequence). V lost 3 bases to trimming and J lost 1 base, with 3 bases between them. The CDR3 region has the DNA TGTGCCAGTAGTATTAGGAACACTGAAGCTTTCTTT. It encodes CASSIRNTEAFF.

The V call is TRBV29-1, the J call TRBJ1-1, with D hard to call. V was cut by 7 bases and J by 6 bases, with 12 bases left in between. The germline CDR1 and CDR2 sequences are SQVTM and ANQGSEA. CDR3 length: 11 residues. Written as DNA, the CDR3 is TGCAGCGGTTTTTTCGGCGCTGAAGCTTTCTTT. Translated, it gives CSGFFGAEAFF. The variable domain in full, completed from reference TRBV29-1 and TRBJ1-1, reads SAVISQKPSRDICQRGTSLTIQCQVDSQVTMMFWYRQQPGQSLTLIATANQGSEATYESGFVIDKFPISRPNLTFSTLTVSNMSPEDSSIYLCSGFFGAEAFFGQGTRLTVV.

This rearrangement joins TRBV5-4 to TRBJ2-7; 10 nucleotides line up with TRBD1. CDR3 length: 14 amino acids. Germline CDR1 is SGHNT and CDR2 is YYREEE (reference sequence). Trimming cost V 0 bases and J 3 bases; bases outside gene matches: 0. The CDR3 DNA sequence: TGTGCCAGCAGCTTGGGGACAGGGGGCTACGAGCAGTACTTC. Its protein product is CASSLGTGGYEQYF.

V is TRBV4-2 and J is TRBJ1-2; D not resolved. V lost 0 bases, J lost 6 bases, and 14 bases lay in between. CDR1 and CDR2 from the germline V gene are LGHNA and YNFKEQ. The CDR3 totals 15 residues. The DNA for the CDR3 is TGTGCCAGCAGCCAAGATCTGGTGCCCGGGGATGGCTACACCTTC. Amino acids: CASSQDLVPGDGYTF.

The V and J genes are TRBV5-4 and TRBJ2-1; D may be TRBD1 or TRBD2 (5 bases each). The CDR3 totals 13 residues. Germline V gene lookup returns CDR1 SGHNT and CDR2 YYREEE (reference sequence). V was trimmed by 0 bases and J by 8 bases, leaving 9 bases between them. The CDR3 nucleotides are TGTGCCAGCAGCTTGGCCGGGGCAGATGAGCAGTTCTTC. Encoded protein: CASSLAGADEQFF.

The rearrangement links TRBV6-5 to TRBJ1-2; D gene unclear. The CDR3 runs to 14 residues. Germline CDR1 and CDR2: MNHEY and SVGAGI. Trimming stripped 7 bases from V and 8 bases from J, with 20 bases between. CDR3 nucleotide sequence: TGTGCCAGCACCACAGAGGCGGGCAGATGGGGCTACACCTTC. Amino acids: CASTTEAGRWGYTF.

The CDR3 DNA reads as TGTGCCAGCAAGGGGGCAAACACAGATACGCAGTATTTT. It codes for CASKGANTDTQYF. This chain uses TRBV7-9 with TRBJ2-3, with 7 bases aligning to TRBD1. In germline, CDR1 is SEHNR, CDR2 FQNEAQ (reference sequence). Trimming took 7 bases from V and 2 from J; bases not matched to a gene: 3. This CDR3 spans 13 amino acids.

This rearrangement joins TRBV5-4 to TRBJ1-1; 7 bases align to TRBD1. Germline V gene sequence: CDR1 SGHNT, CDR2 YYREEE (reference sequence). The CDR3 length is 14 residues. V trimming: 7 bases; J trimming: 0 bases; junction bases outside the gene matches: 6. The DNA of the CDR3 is TGTGCCAGCGCTATTACAGGGGTGAACACTGAAGCTTTCTTT. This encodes CASAITGVNTEAFF.

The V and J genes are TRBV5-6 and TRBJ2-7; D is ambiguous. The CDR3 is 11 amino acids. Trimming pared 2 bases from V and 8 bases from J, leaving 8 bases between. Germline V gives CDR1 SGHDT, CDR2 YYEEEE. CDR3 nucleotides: TGTGCCAGCAGCTTTGATAGCAAGCAGTACTTC. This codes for CASSFDSKQYF.

The CDR3 loop is CASSLQECNQPQHF. Here the CDR3 DNA reads TGTGCCAGCAGCCTACAGGAGTGCAATCAGCCCCAGCATTTT. This sequence joins TRBV11-3 and TRBJ1-5, with a weak D call TRBD1 (5 bases). Germline assignment: CDR1 SGHNT and CDR2 YENEEA. The CDR3 length is 14 residues. The V end was cut by 5 bases, the J end by 2 bases, with 10 bases between.

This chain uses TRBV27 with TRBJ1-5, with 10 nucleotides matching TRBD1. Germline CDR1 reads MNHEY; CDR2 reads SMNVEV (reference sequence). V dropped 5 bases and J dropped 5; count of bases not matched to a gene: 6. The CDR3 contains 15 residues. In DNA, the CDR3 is TGTGCCAGCAGTATTTACGGGACAGGGGATCAGCCCCAGCATTTT. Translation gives CASSIYGTGDQPQHF.

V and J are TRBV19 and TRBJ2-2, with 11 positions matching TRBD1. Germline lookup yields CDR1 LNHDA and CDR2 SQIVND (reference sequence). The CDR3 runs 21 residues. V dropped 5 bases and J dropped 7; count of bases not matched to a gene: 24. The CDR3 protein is CASSLIPGQGVRRTQGGELFF. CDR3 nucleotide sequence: TGTGCCAGTAGTCTGATTCCGGGACAGGGGGTACGGAGAACCCAGGGCGGGGAGCTGTTTTTT.

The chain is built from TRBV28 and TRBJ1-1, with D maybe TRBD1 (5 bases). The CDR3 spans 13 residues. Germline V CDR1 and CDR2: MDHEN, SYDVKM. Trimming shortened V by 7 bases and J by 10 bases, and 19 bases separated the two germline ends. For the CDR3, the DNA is TGTGCCAGCACCCCCGGTCAGGGAAGGAGAGCTTTCTTT. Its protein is CASTPGQGRRAFF.

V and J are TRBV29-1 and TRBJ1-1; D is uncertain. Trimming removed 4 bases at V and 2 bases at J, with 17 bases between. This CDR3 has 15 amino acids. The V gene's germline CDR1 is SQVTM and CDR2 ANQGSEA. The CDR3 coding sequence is TGCAGCGTTGTAAGGGATCTGGGAACCAACACTGAAGCTTTCTTT. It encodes CSVVRDLGTNTEAFF.